The entry that follows covers one T cell receptor (beta chain) sequence. The data stem from a study of blood T cell repertoires in COVID-19. For the study at large: Both acute and convalescent COVID-19 samples were obtained from the United States, Italy and Spain. PBMCs, B-cell-depleted T cells, or T cells were the source of the cDNA or gDNA that made up the material.

In the authors' methods: Amplification with reference gene primers provided the estimates of nucleated cell counts. Some clones are missing from TCRdb's copy, which holds only in-frame ones; the method was immunoSEQ multiplex PCR. V and J calls and clone size follow that table, whereas D and trimming were derived from the DNA. The data contain tens of thousands of clones, about 80% of them singletons. The CDR3 has 13 amino acids. V gave up 6 bases and J gave up 12 bases; unmatched junction bases: 12. The sequence derives from a man between 65 and 85 years old who had recovered from COVID-19. The specimen sequenced was peripheral blood. This chain joins TRBV12-3 or TRBV12-4 and TRBJ1-1, with TRBD1 identical over 8 bases. CDR3 DNA sequence: TGTGCCAGCAGCCCCGCCCGGACAGGGTCAACTTTCTTT. Protein: CASSPARTGSTFF.